Shown below are 16 T cell receptor beta chains from a single sample sequenced in a study of blood T cells in healthy people across ages. Then a second PCR, running roughly 7 to 11 cycles, was carried out with a sample-barcoded 5' primer and a J-beta primer mix. TCRdb called the 5' RACE reads again in MiXCR, with one record for every CDR3 protein. The profile shows under 2,000,000 distinct CDR3 sequences, approximately 50% of them singletons. The sequenced sample consisted of blood. These receptors all stem from a woman in her thirties or forties in good health.

This clonotype was seen many times. The chain employs TRBV4-3 and TRBJ2-5; D is possibly TRBD1 (6 bases). The germline V gene encodes CDR1 LGHNA and CDR2 YSLEER. The germline V and J ends were trimmed by 1 base and 1 base, with 10 bases remaining between them. The CDR3 spans 15 residues. The DNA for the CDR3 is TGCGCCAGCAGCCAAGGCTACAGGGTCCAAGAGACCCAGTACTTC. This gives the protein CASSQGYRVQETQYF.

The chain has TRBV20-1 and TRBJ1-2; 10 nucleotides agree with TRBD1. There are 17 residues in the CDR3. V was pared by 2 bases and J by 8 bases, with 17 bases of the junction left unmatched. Germline V lookup: CDR1 DFQATT, CDR2 SNEGSKA (reference sequence). The CDR3 reads CSARRDRGLLPGRGYTF. DNA for the CDR3: TGCAGTGCTAGAAGGGACAGGGGCCTTCTTCCGGGCCGGGGCTACACCTTC.

V usage is TRBV24-1 and J usage is TRBJ2-1, with TRBD1 matching over 7 bases. The CDR3 is made up of 16 amino acids. Germline V gene lookup returns CDR1 KGHDR and CDR2 SFDVKD. Germline trimming cut 1 base from V and 4 bases from J; bases unmatched to any gene: 6. CDR3 DNA sequence: TGTGCCACCAGTGATTTAGGCGGACAGGCTTACAATGAGCAGTTCTTC. Translated: CATSDLGGQAYNEQFF.

The chain joins TRBV20-1 to TRBJ2-7; 7 positions agree with TRBD1. V lost 3 bases to trimming and J lost 1 base; unmatched junction nucleotides: 9. The germline V gene encodes CDR1 DFQATT and CDR2 SNEGSKA (reference sequence). This CDR3 contains 15 residues. Here the CDR3 DNA reads TGCAGTGCTAGGGAGGACAGGATTTCTTCCTACGAGCAGTACTTC. Protein sequence: CSAREDRISSYEQYF.

A note on this clonotype: Relative to the germline gene, one junction end is altered; a read error may explain this. The V call is TRBV20-1, the J call TRBJ2-7; 9 bases are a match to TRBD1. This CDR3 has 15 amino acids. CDR1 is DFQATT and CDR2 is SNEGSKA in the germline V gene (reference sequence). The CDR3 sequence is CSATPRTGVSDEQYF. The CDR3 DNA sequence: TGCAGTGCTACTCCGCGGACAGGGGTCTCCGACGAGCAGTACTTC.

The DNA for the CDR3 is TGTGCCAGCAGTTTATCTTGGCGCAGGCGCTCTGGGGCCAACGTCCTGACTTTC. Amino acids: CASSLSWRRRSGANVLTF. This chain links TRBV27 with TRBJ2-6; no definite D call. CDR3 length equals 18 residues. CDR1 MNHEY and CDR2 SMNVEV come from the germline V gene (reference sequence). V was clipped by 0 bases and J by 0 bases, with 12 bases between them.

This chain connects TRBV28 to TRBJ2-7; 7 nucleotides match TRBD1. V shed 5 bases, J shed 0 bases, and the junction held 10 bases outside the gene matches. CDR3 length equals 16 residues. Germline V gene data show CDR1 as MDHEN and CDR2 as SYDVKM. DNA of the CDR3: TGTGCCAGCAGTCTGGGACAGACAATTGGCTCCTACGAGCAGTACTTC. This gives the protein CASSLGQTIGSYEQYF.

This clonotype was recorded at least ten times. The rearrangement uses TRBV20-1 and TRBJ2-1; 11 bases agree with TRBD1. The V gene's germline CDR1 is DFQATT and CDR2 SNEGSKA (reference sequence). The CDR3 covers 14 residues. Trimming removed 5 bases from V and 4 bases from J; junction bases left unmatched: 4. The CDR3 nucleotides are TGCAGTGCTTCCGGGACAGGGGGGTACAATGAGCAGTTCTTC. Translated: CSASGTGGYNEQFF.

The chain joins TRBV5-1 to TRBJ2-1; TRBD2 agrees at 8 bases. Germline V gives CDR1 SGHRS, CDR2 YFSETQ. The CDR3 has 15 amino acids. V dropped 0 bases and J dropped 6; count of bases not matched to a gene: 5. The CDR3 region is CASSLGAGGGNEQFF. As DNA, the CDR3 is TGCGCCAGCAGCTTGGGTGCGGGGGGTGGCAATGAGCAGTTCTTC. The entire variable domain, with the rest obtained from reference TRBV5-1 and TRBJ2-1, is as follows: KAGVTQTPRYLIKTRGQQVTLSCSPISGHRSVSWYQQTPGQGLQFLFEYFSETQRNKGNFPGRFSGRQFSNSRSEMNVSTLELGDSALYLCASSLGAGGGNEQFFGPGTRLTVL.

This chain joins TRBV7-2 and TRBJ2-3; TRBD2 matches at 14 bases. V was pared by 2 bases and J by 2 bases, with 12 bases of the junction left unmatched. The CDR3 length is 20 residues. The V gene's germline CDR1 is SGHTA and CDR2 FQGNSA. For the CDR3, the DNA is TGTGCCAGCAGCTTACTCCCCTCAGGACTAGCGGGGGGCCACACAGATACGCAGTATTTT. Its translation: CASSLLPSGLAGGHTDTQYF.

The chain is built from TRBV6-5 and TRBJ2-1, with 11 bases that match TRBD2. The CDR3 consists of 15 residues. Germline V gene lookup returns CDR1 MNHEY and CDR2 SVGAGI. With 5 bases clipped from V and 8 bases from J, the junction kept 8 bases outside the gene matches. The CDR3 nucleotides are TGTGCCAGCAGTCACGGACTAGCGGGTATTTATGAGCAGTTCTTC. Amino acids: CASSHGLAGIYEQFF.

This clonotype has only one observation. Its ends do not fully match the called genes, so a read error is possible. This chain uses TRBV18 with TRBJ1-5; the match to TRBD1 covers 7 bases. Germline V gene sequence: CDR1 KGHSH, CDR2 LQKENI. There are 15 residues in the CDR3. CDR3 bases: TGTGCTAGCTCACCAGCGGGACAGATAAATCAGCCCCAGCATTTT. Its translation is CASSPAGQINQPQHF. The variable domain in full, completed from reference TRBV18 and TRBJ1-5, reads NAGVMQNPRHLVRRRGQEARLRCSPMKGHSHVYWYRQLPEEGLKFMVYLQKENIIDESGMPKERFSAEFPKEGPSILRIQQVVRGDSAAYFCASSPAGQINQPQHFGDGTRLSIL.

This chain joins TRBV6-2 or TRBV6-3 and TRBJ1-2, with D unresolved. Germline V gene lookup returns CDR1 MNHEY and CDR2 SVGEGT. The V and J ends lost 7 bases and 2 bases respectively, with 5 bases between them. This CDR3 has 11 amino acids. The CDR3 is CASTQNYGYTF. CDR3 nucleotide sequence: TGTGCCAGCACCCAGAACTATGGCTACACCTTC.

DNA of the CDR3: TGTGCCAGCAGTTTATGGGGGGGGGATAGCAATCAGCCCCAGCATTTT. Translation: CASSLWGGDSNQPQHF. This rearrangement joins TRBV28 to TRBJ1-5; D is perhaps TRBD1 (5 bases). The germline CDR1 and CDR2 sequences are MDHEN and SYDVKM. The V end was cut by 0 bases, the J end by 0 bases, with 9 bases between. The CDR3 covers 16 residues.

The count of this clonotype is one. The V gene is TRBV4-3, the J gene TRBJ1-1; D call uncertain. From germline, CDR1 is LGHNA and CDR2 YSLEER. The CDR3 totals 13 residues. V was shortened by 0 bases and J by 10 bases, with 12 bases between the two germline ends. Here the CDR3 reads CASSQDRDVVAFF. CDR3 in DNA: TGCGCCAGCAGCCAAGATCGGGATGTCGTAGCTTTCTTT.

CDR3 DNA: TGTGCCAGCAGCGTCGACGGCGGGGGCTTGGCGTACTTC. This gives the protein CASSVDGGGLAYF. V is TRBV7-2 and J is TRBJ2-7; a weak D match, TRBD2 (7 bases). The CDR3 sequence is 13 residues long. Per germline, CDR1 SGHTA and CDR2 FQGNSA. The V end was cut by 5 bases, the J end by 12 bases, with 20 bases between.